These 10 T cell receptor beta chains originate from one sample sequenced in a study of naive and memory T cell subsets. Study results and limitations: Naive repertoires, especially CD8, held a few larger clonotypes, possibly memory cells re-expressing CD45RA.

The beta constant-region primer was an equimolar mix of two oligonucleotides covering TRBC1 and TRBC2. Ligated cDNA was amplified by four rounds of PCR with nested alpha and beta constant-region primers and SP2. TCRdb re-derived calls from the UMI-ligation and nested PCR reads in MiXCR, one entry per CDR3 protein. The repertoire holds about 90,000 distinct CDR3 sequences, with 10% to 12% as singletons. For these TCRs, the target antigens are not known. The sequenced sample consisted of naive CD4+ T cells from blood. The source is a human donor in good health.

This clonotype has at least ten counts. The DNA of the CDR3 is TGTGCCAGCAGCCGTTTGGCTAGCGGAAACTACGAGCAGTACTTC. Protein product: CASSRLASGNYEQYF. The V gene is TRBV11-3, the J gene TRBJ2-7; TRBD2 agrees at 7 bases. The CDR3 covers 15 residues. V shed 5 bases, J shed 3 bases, and the junction held 10 bases outside the gene matches. Germline CDR1 and CDR2: SGHNT and YENEEA.

This clonotype was counted ten times or more. The CDR3 region has the DNA TGTGCCAGTAAGGGAAGCATAGCCAAAAACATTCAGTACTTC. The encoded protein is CASKGSIAKNIQYF. The J gene is TRBJ2-4, the V gene TRBV19; D unresolved. The V gene lost 7 bases and the J gene lost 0 bases, with 10 bases spanning the gap. CDR1 is LNHDA and CDR2 is SQIVND in the germline V gene (reference sequence). The CDR3 is made up of 14 amino acids.

This CDR3 reads CSARDLGAGAYNEQFF. The DNA for the CDR3 is TGCAGTGCTAGAGATCTAGGAGCGGGAGCCTACAATGAGCAGTTCTTC. The chain is built from TRBV20-1 and TRBJ2-1, with 8 bases aligning to TRBD2. CDR3 length equals 16 residues. CDR1 is DFQATT and CDR2 is SNEGSKA in the germline V gene (reference sequence). The J segment lost 2 bases and the V segment lost 0 bases, leaving 6 bases of the junction unmatched.

V and J are TRBV29-1 and TRBJ2-5; D might be TRBD2 (6 bases). Trimming took off 6 bases at V and 10 bases at J, with 27 bases between the two ends. CDR1 SQVTM and CDR2 ANQGSEA come from the germline V gene. This CDR3 is built from 15 residues. This CDR3 is CSVHKQAPPGEDQYF. CDR3 DNA sequence: TGCAGCGTGCATAAACAGGCCCCGCCGGGAGAGGACCAGTACTTC.

This clonotype was detected ten times or more. This chain links TRBV2 with TRBJ2-2, with TRBD2 as a possible D gene (5 bases). The CDR3 totals 14 residues. Germline values: CDR1 SNHLY, CDR2 FYNNEI. The V end lost 8 bases, the J end lost 0 bases, and 10 bases lay between the germline ends. In DNA, the CDR3 is TGTGCCAGCTTTCCCGGGACGAACACCGGGGAGCTGTTTTTT. The encoded protein is CASFPGTNTGELFF.

V and J are TRBV12-3 or TRBV12-4 and TRBJ2-7; 9 bases match TRBD1. After removal of 7 bases from V and 6 bases from J, the junction contained 10 bases not matched to a gene. The CDR3 runs to 14 residues. For the CDR3, the DNA is TGTGCCAGCACCCCGGACAGGGGTTTATTCGAGCAGTACTTC. Its translation is CASTPDRGLFEQYF.

Note on this clonotype: This sequence may be a read error, since a much larger clone differs from it by one base. The rearrangement uses TRBV20-1 and TRBJ1-1, with TRBD1 as a possible D gene (6 bases). The CDR3 runs 13 residues. CDR1 and CDR2 (germline): DFQATT, SNEGSKA (reference sequence). Trimming stripped 0 bases from V and 4 bases from J, with 9 bases between. The CDR3 nucleotides are TGCAGTGCTAGAGATCTCAGGGGCACTGAAGCTTTCTTT. This sequence encodes CSARDLRGTEAFF.

This clonotype has only a few counts. V and J are TRBV29-1 and TRBJ2-1; unclear D gene. V was trimmed by 5 bases and J by 0 bases, leaving 8 bases between them. CDR1 SQVTM and CDR2 ANQGSEA come from the germline V gene. The CDR3 is 13 amino acids. The CDR3 nucleotides read TGCAGCGTTCAGAGTAGCTCCTACAATGAGCAGTTCTTC. Encoded protein: CSVQSSSYNEQFF.

This clonotype showed up many times. The rearrangement uses TRBV12-3 or TRBV12-4 and TRBJ2-1; the D gene could be TRBD1 or TRBD2 (5 bases each). The V gene lost 5 bases and the J gene lost 2 bases, with 13 bases spanning the gap. The CDR3 loop spans 15 amino acids. The CDR3 DNA reads TGTGCCAGCAGTAAAGGGGACGGACCCTACAATGAGCAGTTCTTC. Its translation: CASSKGDGPYNEQFF.

Only a few counts were recorded for this clonotype. The chain employs TRBV24-1 and TRBJ2-1; tentative D call: TRBD1 (7 bases). The length of the CDR3 is 17 residues. Trimming left V 0 bases short and J 6 bases short, with 17 bases between. CDR1 is KGHDR, CDR2 SFDVKD, per germline. The CDR3 sequence is CATSDLPGKEGANEQFF. Here the CDR3 DNA reads TGTGCCACCAGTGATTTGCCAGGCAAGGAGGGGGCCAATGAGCAGTTCTTC.